The entry below gives a single T cell receptor (beta chain) sequence along with its context. Clones were read by immunoSEQ multiplex PCR, and TCRdb kept only the in-frame ones, dropping some. Found here are about 120,000 clones, about 90% of them singletons; the top ten hold about 2.7%. The CDR3 extends over 16 amino acids. V was cut by 2 bases and J by 7 bases, with 21 bases left in between. The germline gives CDR1 SEHNR, CDR2 FQNEAQ (reference sequence). These data originate in a study of control samples from healthy donors and cancer patients. This receptor was obtained from a man between 60 and 75 years old in good health. The sequencing input was blood. The chain uses TRBV7-9 and TRBJ2-7; a possible D gene is TRBD2 (7 bases). The CDR3 sequence: CASSLWEGDIRREQYF. CDR3 nucleotide sequence: TGTGCCAGCAGCTTATGGGAGGGGGATATTCGCCGGGAGCAGTACTTC.